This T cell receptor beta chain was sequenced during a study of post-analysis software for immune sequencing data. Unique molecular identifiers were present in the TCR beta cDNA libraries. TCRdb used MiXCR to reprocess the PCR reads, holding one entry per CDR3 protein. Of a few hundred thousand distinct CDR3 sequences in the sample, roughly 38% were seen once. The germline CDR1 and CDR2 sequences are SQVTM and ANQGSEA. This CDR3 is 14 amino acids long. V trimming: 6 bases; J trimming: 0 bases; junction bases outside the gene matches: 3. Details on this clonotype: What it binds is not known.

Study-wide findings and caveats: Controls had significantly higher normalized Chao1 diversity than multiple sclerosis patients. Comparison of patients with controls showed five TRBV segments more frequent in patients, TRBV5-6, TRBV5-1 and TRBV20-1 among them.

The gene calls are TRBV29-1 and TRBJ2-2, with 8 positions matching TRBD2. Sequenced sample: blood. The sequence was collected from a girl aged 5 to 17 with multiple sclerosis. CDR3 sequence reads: CSVGGVTNTGELFF. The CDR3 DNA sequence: TGCAGCGTCGGGGGGGTGACGAACACCGGGGAGCTGTTTTTT.